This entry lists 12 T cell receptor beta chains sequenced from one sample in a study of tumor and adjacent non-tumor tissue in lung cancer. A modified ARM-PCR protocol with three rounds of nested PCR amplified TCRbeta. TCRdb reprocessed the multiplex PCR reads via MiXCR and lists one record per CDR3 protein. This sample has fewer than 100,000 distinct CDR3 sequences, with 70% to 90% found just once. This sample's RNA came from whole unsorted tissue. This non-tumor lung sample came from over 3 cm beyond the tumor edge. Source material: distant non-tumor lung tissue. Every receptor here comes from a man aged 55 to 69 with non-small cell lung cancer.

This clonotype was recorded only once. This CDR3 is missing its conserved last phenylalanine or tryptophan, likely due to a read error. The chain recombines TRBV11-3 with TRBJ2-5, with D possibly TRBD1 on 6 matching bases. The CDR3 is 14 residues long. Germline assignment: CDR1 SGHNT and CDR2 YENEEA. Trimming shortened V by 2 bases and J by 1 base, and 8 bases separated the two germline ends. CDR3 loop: CASSLIQGQETQYS. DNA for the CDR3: TGTGCCAGCAGCTTAATACAGGGCCAAGAGACCCAGTACTCC.

CDR3 nucleotide sequence: TGTGCCAGCAGTCCGCTACAGGGGCCTCCGTTTAGGCAGTACTTC. This translates into CASSPLQGPPFRQYF. The J gene is TRBJ2-7, the V gene TRBV6-5, with 7 bases lining up with TRBD1. V dropped 5 bases and J dropped 9; count of bases not matched to a gene: 16. Germline assignment: CDR1 MNHEY and CDR2 SVGAGI. The CDR3 totals 15 residues.

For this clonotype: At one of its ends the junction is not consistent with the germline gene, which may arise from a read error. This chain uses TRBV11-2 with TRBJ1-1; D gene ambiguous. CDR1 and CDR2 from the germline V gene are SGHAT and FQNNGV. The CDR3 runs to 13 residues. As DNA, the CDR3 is TGTGCCAGGAGCTTAAAGAGGAATACTGAAGCTTTCTTT. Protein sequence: CARSLKRNTEAFF. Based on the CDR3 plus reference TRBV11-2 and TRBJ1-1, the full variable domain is EAGVAQSPRYKIIEKRQSVAFWCNPISGHATLYWYQQILGQGPKLLIQFQNNGVVDDSQLPKDRFSAERLKGVDSTLKIQPAKLEDSAVYLCARSLKRNTEAFFGQGTRLTVV.

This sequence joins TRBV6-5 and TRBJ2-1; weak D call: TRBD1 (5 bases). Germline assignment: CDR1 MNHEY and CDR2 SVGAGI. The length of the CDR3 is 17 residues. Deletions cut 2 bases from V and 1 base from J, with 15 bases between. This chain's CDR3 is CASSYAYRLSSYNEQFF. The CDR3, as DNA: TGTGCCAGCAGTTACGCGTACAGGCTGAGTTCCTACAATGAGCAGTTCTTC.

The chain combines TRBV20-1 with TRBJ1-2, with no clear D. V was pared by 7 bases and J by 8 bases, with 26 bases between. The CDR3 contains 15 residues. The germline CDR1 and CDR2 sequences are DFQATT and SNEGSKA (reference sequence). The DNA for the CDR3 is TGCAGTGTTAGTCTCTTCCTGGACCCCCGCCACGGCTACACCTTC. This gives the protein CSVSLFLDPRHGYTF.

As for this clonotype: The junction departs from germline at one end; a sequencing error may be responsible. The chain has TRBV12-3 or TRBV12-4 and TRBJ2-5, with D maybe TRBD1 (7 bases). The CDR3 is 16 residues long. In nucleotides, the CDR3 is TGTGCCAGCAGATTAGGGCAGGGGGGTTTCCAAGAGACCCAGTATTTC. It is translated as CASRLGQGGFQETQYF.

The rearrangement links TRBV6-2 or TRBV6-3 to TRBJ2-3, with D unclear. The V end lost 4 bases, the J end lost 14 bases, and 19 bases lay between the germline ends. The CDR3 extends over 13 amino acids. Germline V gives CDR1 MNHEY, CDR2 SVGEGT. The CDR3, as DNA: TGTGCCAGCAGTTCAGATTACCCAGATACACGGTATTTT. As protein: CASSSDYPDTRYF.

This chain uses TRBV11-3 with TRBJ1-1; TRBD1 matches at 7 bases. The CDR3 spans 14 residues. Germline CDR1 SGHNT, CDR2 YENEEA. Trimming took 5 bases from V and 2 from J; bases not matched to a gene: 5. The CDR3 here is CASSPNRGNTEAFF. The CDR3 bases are TGTGCCAGCAGCCCCAACAGGGGAAACACTGAAGCTTTCTTT. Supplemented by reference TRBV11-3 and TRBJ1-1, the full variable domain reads EAGVVQSPRYKIIEKKQPVAFWCNPISGHNTLYWYLQNLGQGPELLIRYENEEAVDDSQLPKDRFSAERLKGVDSTLKIQPAELGDSAVYLCASSPNRGNTEAFFGQGTRLTVV.

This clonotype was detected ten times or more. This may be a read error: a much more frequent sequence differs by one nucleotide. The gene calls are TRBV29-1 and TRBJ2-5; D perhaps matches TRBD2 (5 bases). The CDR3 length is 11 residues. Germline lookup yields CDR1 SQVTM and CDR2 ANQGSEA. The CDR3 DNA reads TGCAGCGTTGCAGCCGGGGAGACCCGGTACTTC. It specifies CSVAAGETRYF.

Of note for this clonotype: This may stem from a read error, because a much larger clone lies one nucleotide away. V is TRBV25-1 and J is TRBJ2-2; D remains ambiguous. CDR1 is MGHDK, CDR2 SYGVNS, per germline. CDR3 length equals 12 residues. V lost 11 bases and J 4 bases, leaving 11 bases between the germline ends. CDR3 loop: CAGGVGTGELFF. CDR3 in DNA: TGTGCCGGTGGGGTCGGCACCGGGGAGCTGTTTTTT.

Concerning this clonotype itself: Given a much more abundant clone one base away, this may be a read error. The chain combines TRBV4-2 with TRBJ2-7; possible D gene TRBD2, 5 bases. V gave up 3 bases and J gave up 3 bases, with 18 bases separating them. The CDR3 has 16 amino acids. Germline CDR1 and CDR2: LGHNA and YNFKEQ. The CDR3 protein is CASSHEGRVPIYEQYF. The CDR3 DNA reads TGTGCCAGCAGCCATGAGGGCCGAGTCCCAATCTACGAGCAGTACTTC.

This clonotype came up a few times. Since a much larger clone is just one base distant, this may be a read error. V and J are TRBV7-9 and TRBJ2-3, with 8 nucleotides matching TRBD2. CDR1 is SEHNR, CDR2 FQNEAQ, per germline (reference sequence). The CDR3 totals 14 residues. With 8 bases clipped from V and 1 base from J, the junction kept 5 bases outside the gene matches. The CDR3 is CASGRGGGTDTQYF. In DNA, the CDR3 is TGTGCCAGCGGCCGGGGGGGAGGCACAGATACGCAGTATTTT.